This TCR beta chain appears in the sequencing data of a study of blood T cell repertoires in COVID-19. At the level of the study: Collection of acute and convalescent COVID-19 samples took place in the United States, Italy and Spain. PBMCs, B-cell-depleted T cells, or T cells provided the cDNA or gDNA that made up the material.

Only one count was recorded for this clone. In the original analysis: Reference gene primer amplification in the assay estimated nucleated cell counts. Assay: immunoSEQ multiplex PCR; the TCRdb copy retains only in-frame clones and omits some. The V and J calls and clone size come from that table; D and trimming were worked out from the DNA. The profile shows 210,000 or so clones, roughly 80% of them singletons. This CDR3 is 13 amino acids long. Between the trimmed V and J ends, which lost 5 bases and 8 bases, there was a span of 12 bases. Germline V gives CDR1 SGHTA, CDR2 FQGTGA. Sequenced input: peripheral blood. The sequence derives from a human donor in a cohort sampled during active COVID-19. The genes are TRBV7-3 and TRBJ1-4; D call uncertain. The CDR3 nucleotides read TGTGCCAGCAGCCTAGGTATCGGGGAAAAACTGTTTTTT. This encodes CASSLGIGEKLFF.